The next 14 T cell receptor beta chains were all read from a single sample in a study of blood T cells in healthy people across ages. Through a sample-barcoded 5' primer and a J-beta primer mix, a second PCR was run for roughly 6 to 11 cycles. TCRdb fed the 5' RACE reads into MiXCR, producing one record per CDR3 protein. Of hundreds of thousands of distinct CDR3 sequences in the sample, roughly 52% are singletons; the top ten hold 13%. The sequencing sample was made of blood. The receptors originated from a man aged 25 to 40 in good health.

This clonotype was counted between two and nine times. The genes are TRBV18 and TRBJ2-3, with 7 bases aligning to TRBD2. With 4 bases clipped from V and 4 bases from J, the junction kept 8 bases outside the gene matches. Germline CDR1 and CDR2: KGHSH and LQKENI. The CDR3 extends over 15 amino acids. The CDR3 bases are TGTGCCAGCTCACGAATGAGCGGGGAAGCAGATACGCAGTATTTT. This sequence encodes CASSRMSGEADTQYF.

J is TRBJ2-5 and V is TRBV6-1; 9 bases align to TRBD1. The CDR3 length is 18 residues. Per germline, CDR1 MNHNS and CDR2 SASEGT. After removal of 5 bases from V and 5 bases from J, the junction contained 18 bases not matched to a gene. This CDR3 reads CASSPLGGTGSGAETQYF. CDR3 in DNA: TGTGCCAGCAGTCCCCTGGGGGGGACAGGGAGCGGGGCCGAGACCCAGTACTTC.

This chain connects TRBV11-2 to TRBJ2-4; 8 nucleotides agree with TRBD1. TRBJ2-7 explains the end of the DNA better; the J call may be wrong. The length of the CDR3 is 15 residues. Per the germline V gene, CDR1 is SGHAT and CDR2 is FQNNGV. The CDR3 sequence is CASSSIRDRNYEQYF. Written as DNA, the CDR3 is TGTGCCAGCAGCTCGATCCGGGACAGGAACTACGAGCAGTACTTC.

Remarks on this clonotype: This sequence may be a read error, since a much larger clone differs from it by one base. The chain recombines TRBV20-1 with TRBJ2-1, with 7 bases aligning to TRBD2. The junction had 12 bases not matched to a gene; V was cut back by 3 bases and J by 7 bases. The CDR3 has 15 amino acids. Per the germline V gene, CDR1 is DFQATT and CDR2 is SNEGSKA (reference sequence). The CDR3 sequence is CSARETVLATNEQFF. In DNA form, the CDR3 reads TGCAGTGCTAGGGAGACGGTACTAGCGACGAATGAGCAGTTCTTC.

The gene calls are TRBV6-2 or TRBV6-3 and TRBJ1-5, with 7 bases matching TRBD1. V lost 5 bases to trimming and J lost 4 bases; unmatched junction nucleotides: 8. CDR1 and CDR2 from the germline V gene are MNHEY and SVGEGT. This CDR3 comprises 15 residues. The CDR3 is CASSTGQRDNQPQHF. The CDR3 DNA is TGTGCCAGCAGTACGGGACAGCGAGATAATCAGCCCCAGCATTTT.

The V gene is TRBV20-1, the J gene TRBJ1-2, with D tentatively TRBD1 (5 bases). The CDR3 contains 14 residues. V lost 6 bases and J lost 7, with 21 bases in between. Per germline, CDR1 DFQATT and CDR2 SNEGSKA (reference sequence). CDR3 bases: TGCAGTGCGCGGCTTCAGGTCACCGGGGGTGGCTACACCTTC. The encoded protein is CSARLQVTGGGYTF.

This clonotype has only a few counts. The gene calls are TRBV5-1 and TRBJ2-1; possibly TRBD1 for D (5 bases). CDR1 and CDR2 from the germline V gene are SGHRS and YFSETQ. This CDR3 contains 15 residues. V was shortened by 2 bases and J by 4 bases, with 13 bases between the two germline ends. For the CDR3, the DNA is TGCGCCAGCAGCTTTATCGCAGGGTCATACAATGAGCAGTTCTTC. This encodes CASSFIAGSYNEQFF.

The rearrangement links TRBV5-1 to TRBJ1-2; a possible D gene is TRBD1 (5 bases). CDR3 size: 12 residues. V lost 4 bases and J 4 bases, leaving 8 bases between the germline ends. The germline gives CDR1 SGHRS, CDR2 YFSETQ. The CDR3 DNA reads TGCGCCAGCAGCACCGACAGCTATGGCTACACCTTC. It specifies CASSTDSYGYTF.

Regarding this clonotype: Its ends do not fully match the called genes, so a read error is possible. This sequence joins TRBV5-1 and TRBJ2-1; 7 nucleotides agree with TRBD1. CDR1 is SGHRS and CDR2 is YFSETQ in the germline V gene. The CDR3 extends over 14 amino acids. The CDR3, as DNA: TGCGTCAGCACTCTCGACAGGGCTTGGAATGAGCAGTTCTTC. Its translation is CVSTLDRAWNEQFF.

The gene calls are TRBV29-1 and TRBJ1-2; D gene uncertain. V was clipped by 3 bases and J by 2 bases, with 16 bases between them. From germline, CDR1 is SQVTM and CDR2 ANQGSEA. The CDR3 spans 15 residues. The CDR3 DNA sequence: TGCAGCGTTGATTCAATCTGGGGTACCAACTATGGCTACACCTTC. It is translated as CSVDSIWGTNYGYTF.

CDR3 sequence reads: CASSYGGQDSPLHF. The CDR3 nucleotides are TGTGCCAGCAGTTACGGGGGCCAGGATTCACCCCTCCACTTT. The chain links TRBV6-5 to TRBJ1-6; the D gene is possibly TRBD1 (6 bases). The CDR3 contains 14 residues. Germline loops: CDR1 MNHEY, CDR2 SVGAGI. Trimming left V 2 bases short and J 8 bases short, with 10 bases between.

The CDR3 coding sequence is TGCAGCGTTGAAGATACGGCCCGCGGCGGATTCAGTGAGCAGTTCTTC. Protein product: CSVEDTARGGFSEQFF. This chain links TRBV29-1 with TRBJ2-1; D not certain. The CDR3 sequence is 16 residues long. V was trimmed by 0 bases and J by 9 bases, leaving 21 bases between them. The germline gives CDR1 SQVTM, CDR2 ANQGSEA.

V and J are TRBV12-3 or TRBV12-4 and TRBJ1-2; D call uncertain. The V gene lost 0 bases and the J gene lost 4 bases, with 12 bases spanning the gap. The CDR3 is made up of 15 amino acids. In nucleotides, the CDR3 is TGTGCCAGCAGTTTAGCCCGGGGATCGGGCTATGGCTACACCTTC. Its translation is CASSLARGSGYGYTF.

The chain couples TRBV12-3 or TRBV12-4 to TRBJ1-2; 9 bases map to TRBD1. There are 14 residues in the CDR3. V lost 5 bases, J lost 8 bases, and 9 bases stayed unmatched. CDR3 amino acids: CASSTGTGLMGYTF. CDR3 DNA: TGTGCCAGCAGTACCGGGACAGGGCTAATGGGCTACACCTTC.